One sample yielded the 13 T cell receptor beta chains listed below, sequenced in a study of OX40 agonist ivuxolimab in advanced cancers. Repertoires were generated with immunoSEQ multiplex PCR, while TCRdb's copy carries only in-frame clones and drops some. The sample includes about 80,000 clones, roughly nine tenths of them seen just once. Here the sequenced sample was CD4+ or CD8+ T cells sorted from blood, taken in a trial of the OX40 agonist ivuxolimab. The receptors were sampled from an adult with an advanced solid tumor such as melanoma, head and neck, liver or kidney cancer.

The CDR3 spells CASSQEPVSDTQYF. The CDR3 DNA follows: TGCGCCAGCAGCCAAGAGCCCGTCTCAGATACGCAGTATTTT. The chain employs TRBV4-1 and TRBJ2-3, with unresolved D. Trimming took 0 bases from V and 4 from J, leaving 8 bases between them. Germline V gene sequence: CDR1 MGHRA, CDR2 YSYEKL. The CDR3 sequence is 14 residues long.

The chain's CDR3 is CASTGTDTQYF. The CDR3, as DNA: TGCGCCAGCACCGGAACAGATACGCAGTATTTT. This chain connects TRBV4-1 to TRBJ2-3; no firm D call. V lost 7 bases and J lost 3, with 5 bases in between. The CDR3 is made up of 11 amino acids. Germline V lookup: CDR1 MGHRA, CDR2 YSYEKL.

The V call is TRBV9, the J call TRBJ2-5, with TRBD1 identical over 10 bases. This CDR3 region has 12 residues. Germline V gene data show CDR1 as SGDLS and CDR2 as YYNGEE. V gave up 3 bases and J gave up 9 bases; unmatched junction bases: 2. CDR3 sequence reads: CASSGGQGPQYF. The CDR3 nucleotides are TGTGCCAGCAGCGGGGGACAGGGGCCCCAGTACTTC.

The chain uses TRBV5-1 and TRBJ2-5; perhaps TRBD1 as D (6 bases). CDR3 length equals 14 residues. Germline V lookup: CDR1 SGHRS, CDR2 YFSETQ. V was trimmed by 0 bases and J by 1 base, leaving 7 bases between them. This CDR3 is CASSLEGVQETQYF. In nucleotides, the CDR3 is TGCGCCAGCAGCTTGGAGGGGGTCCAAGAGACCCAGTACTTC.

CDR3 nucleotide sequence: TGCAGCCGACAGGACACTGAAGCTTTCTTT. Its translation is CSRQDTEAFF. The chain carries TRBV20-1 and TRBJ1-1; possible D gene TRBD1, 6 bases. The CDR3 is made up of 10 amino acids. Germline V gene sequence: CDR1 DFQATT, CDR2 SNEGSKA (reference sequence).

The rearrangement uses TRBV14 and TRBJ2-7; D not certain. This CDR3 is built from 12 residues. Germline V CDR1 and CDR2: SGHDN, FVKESK. With 0 bases removed from V and 2 bases from J, the gap between germline ends came to 2 bases. This CDR3 is CASSQDPYEQYF. CDR3 sequence (DNA): TGTGCCAGCAGCCAAGACCCCTACGAGCAGTACTTC.

The chain employs TRBV7-3 and TRBJ2-2; 8 nucleotides align to TRBD2. CDR1 and CDR2 (germline): SGHTA, FQGTGA. The CDR3 totals 18 residues. J was trimmed by 3 bases and V by 2 bases; bases with no gene match: 11. This CDR3 reads CASSLLSSGYGDTGELFF. The CDR3 nucleotides are TGTGCCAGCAGCTTATTGTCTAGCGGGTATGGGGACACCGGGGAGCTGTTTTTT.

This clone appeared a few times. This rearrangement joins TRBV6-6 to TRBJ1-1, with D hard to call. Germline V gene lookup returns CDR1 MNHNY and CDR2 SVGAGI (reference sequence). V lost 5 bases to trimming and J lost 4 bases, with 11 bases between them. CDR3 length: 13 residues. CDR3: CASSAFESTEAFF. The CDR3 region has the DNA TGTGCCAGCAGTGCCTTCGAGAGCACTGAAGCTTTCTTT.

The J gene is TRBJ2-7, the V gene TRBV28; 7 bases map to TRBD2. The CDR3 is made up of 12 amino acids. With 3 bases clipped from V and 6 bases from J, the junction kept 2 bases outside the gene matches. Germline CDR1 is MDHEN and CDR2 is SYDVKM. CDR3 coding DNA: TGTGCCAGCAGTTTGCGGACTAGCGAGCAGTACTTC. Translated, it gives CASSLRTSEQYF.

The chain's CDR3 is CASSVRGQYSQETQYF. Here the CDR3 DNA reads TGTGCCAGCAGCGTAAGAGGACAATACTCCCAAGAGACCCAGTACTTC. This chain connects TRBV9 to TRBJ2-5; the D gene is possibly TRBD1 (5 bases). The CDR3 spans 16 residues. V lost 1 base and J 1 base, leaving 14 bases between the germline ends. In germline, CDR1 is SGDLS, CDR2 YYNGEE.

The gene calls are TRBV5-1 and TRBJ2-5; D gene unclear. Trimming took off 0 bases at V and 5 bases at J, with 14 bases between the two ends. This CDR3 has 15 residues. The germline V gene encodes CDR1 SGHRS and CDR2 YFSETQ. The CDR3 bases are TGCGCCAGCAGCTTGGCCCCTGGGTCCGGGGAGACCCAGTACTTC. As protein: CASSLAPGSGETQYF.

This clone was observed a handful of times. This chain joins TRBV9 and TRBJ2-5; D gene uncertain. The CDR3 runs 15 residues. The germline V gene encodes CDR1 SGDLS and CDR2 YYNGEE. V shed 0 bases and J shed 2 bases, with 11 bases lying between them. CDR3 region: CASSVVGNSQETQYF. In DNA form, the CDR3 reads TGTGCCAGCAGCGTAGTAGGAAACAGTCAAGAGACCCAGTACTTC.

The chain uses TRBV11-2 and TRBJ2-7; D unresolved. CDR3 length: 14 amino acids. Germline CDR1 SGHAT, CDR2 FQNNGV. With 4 bases removed from V and 0 bases from J, the gap between germline ends came to 10 bases. The CDR3 loop reads CASSSLQGSYEQYF. CDR3 DNA: TGTGCCAGCAGCTCCCTTCAAGGCTCCTACGAGCAGTACTTC.